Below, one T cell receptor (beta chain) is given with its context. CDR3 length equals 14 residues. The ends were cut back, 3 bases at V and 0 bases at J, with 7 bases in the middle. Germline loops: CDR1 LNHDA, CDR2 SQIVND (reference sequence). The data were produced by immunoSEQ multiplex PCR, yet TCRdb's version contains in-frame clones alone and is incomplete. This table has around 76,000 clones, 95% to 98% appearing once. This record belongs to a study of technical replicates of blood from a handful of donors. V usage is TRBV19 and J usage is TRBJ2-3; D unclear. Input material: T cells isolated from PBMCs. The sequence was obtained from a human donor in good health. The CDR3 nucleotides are TGTGCCAGTAGTATGCTAGTGAGCACAGATACGCAGTATTTT. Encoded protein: CASSMLVSTDTQYF.